This TCR beta chain is from a study of cytomegalovirus exposure and HLA in healthy donors. Findings of the study overall: The study dropped some indistinguishable V segments, TRBV6-2 and TRBV6-3 among them.

Primers included in the PCR were 60 Vbeta and 13 Jbeta primers. Clones were sequenced by immunoSEQ multiplex PCR, and TCRdb holds only the in-frame ones, with some missing. Of about 110,000 clones listed, roughly 80% were seen once; the top ten hold 1.5% to 2%. Of note for this clone: The antigen is undetermined.

Germline CDR1 is GTSNPN and CDR2 is SVGIG (reference sequence). V was clipped by 0 bases and J by 5 bases, with 8 bases between them. The CDR3 loop spans 13 amino acids. This clonotype was sampled from a man aged 50 to 59 in good health and CMV-seronegative. The sample taken for sequencing was PBMCs. The rearrangement joins TRBV30 to TRBJ1-5; D uncertain. The CDR3 is CAWSVPGYQPQHF. In DNA, the CDR3 is TGTGCCTGGAGTGTACCGGGGTATCAGCCCCAGCATTTT.